This T cell receptor (beta chain) was sequenced during a study of T cells expressing NK-cell markers. TCRdb re-analyzed the 5' RACE reads; it lists each CDR3 protein once, without DNA. The sample holds 200,000 to 300,000 distinct CDR3 sequences. The CDR3 runs 14 residues. Germline V gene lookup returns CDR1 SGHDN and CDR2 FVKESK. The clonotype originates from a man younger than 35 in good health. The specimen was blood T cells: a sorted CD56 or NKG2C T cell subset, CD4+ or CD8+ T cells, or bulk PBMC T cells (not recorded which). V gene TRBV14 combines with J gene TRBJ2-3; TCRdb's assignment of TRBD2 cannot be checked, as there is no DNA. This CDR3 reads CASSQGLPTDTQYF.